This is a list of T cell receptor beta chains from one sample in a study of cytomegalovirus exposure and HLA in healthy donors. Produced via immunoSEQ multiplex PCR; TCRdb's table is partial and in-frame only. The sample shows 100,000 to 150,000 clones, more than 60% of them seen only once. The sequenced sample consisted of PBMCs. These TCRs come from a woman aged 45-60 years in good health and CMV-seropositive. CDR3s include the opening cysteine and the closing phenylalanine or tryptophan. Each record gives: D gene, V gene, J gene, clone size, CDR3 protein, CDR3 DNA. A D gene is named only where the DNA matches it firmly. Clone size is given for some rows only: seen once, a few or many times, or a class if the clone is expanded.

d_gene: -
v_gene: TRBV30
j_gene: TRBJ1-2
abundance: -
CDR3aa: CAWSFIEQGGYTF
CDR3nt: TGTGCCTGGAGTTTCATTGAACAGGGAGGCTACACCTTC

d_gene: TRBD1
v_gene: TRBV7-9
j_gene: TRBJ1-2
abundance: once
CDR3aa: CASRPNPGQGKEFTF
CDR3nt: TGTGCCAGCAGACCCAACCCAGGACAGGGGAAGGAATTCACCTTC

d_gene: TRBD1
v_gene: TRBV10-3
j_gene: TRBJ1-1
abundance: -
CDR3aa: CAISPDRGREAFF
CDR3nt: TGTGCCATCAGTCCCGACAGGGGGCGCGAAGCTTTCTTT

d_gene: -
v_gene: TRBV5-8
j_gene: TRBJ2-5
abundance: -
CDR3aa: CASSDRTGRQKTQYF
CDR3nt: TGTGCCAGCAGCGACCGAACAGGCCGGCAAAAGACCCAGTACTTC

d_gene: TRBD1
v_gene: TRBV20-1
j_gene: TRBJ1-1
abundance: -
CDR3aa: CSAGTATEAFF
CDR3nt: TGCAGTGCTGGGACAGCCACTGAAGCTTTCTTT

d_gene: -
v_gene: TRBV4-1
j_gene: TRBJ1-1
abundance: few
CDR3aa: CASSQYASREAFF
CDR3nt: TGCGCCAGCAGCCAATATGCGTCTAGGGAAGCTTTCTTT

d_gene: TRBD1
v_gene: TRBV10-1
j_gene: TRBJ1-2
abundance: -
CDR3aa: CASSAGRGCCDTF
CDR3nt: TGCGCCAGCAGTGCGGGCAGGGGGTGTTGTGACACCTTC

d_gene: -
v_gene: TRBV7-2
j_gene: TRBJ2-3
abundance: few
CDR3aa: CASSLDSGSTDTQYF
CDR3nt: TGTGCCAGCAGCTTAGACAGCGGAAGCACAGATACGCAGTATTTT

d_gene: TRBD1
v_gene: TRBV5-1
j_gene: TRBJ1-1
abundance: -
CDR3aa: CASSFGQGAEAFF
CDR3nt: TGCGCCAGCAGCTTCGGACAGGGGGCCGAAGCTTTCTTT

d_gene: -
v_gene: TRBV15
j_gene: TRBJ1-2
abundance: -
CDR3aa: CATSRDLTTGYGYGYTF
CDR3nt: TGTGCCACCAGCAGAGATCTGACCACAGGGTACGGCTATGGCTACACCTTC

d_gene: TRBD1
v_gene: TRBV6-5
j_gene: TRBJ1-3
abundance: -
CDR3aa: CASSPPDRAGNTIYF
CDR3nt: TGTGCCAGCAGCCCCCCCGACAGGGCTGGAAACACCATATATTTT

d_gene: -
v_gene: TRBV29-1
j_gene: TRBJ1-3
abundance: -
CDR3aa: CSVVTVSSGNTIYF
CDR3nt: TGCAGCGTTGTGACAGTTAGCTCTGGAAACACCATATATTTT

d_gene: -
v_gene: TRBV7-3
j_gene: TRBJ2-5
abundance: -
CDR3aa: CASSSKETQYF
CDR3nt: TGTGCCAGCAGCTCCAAAGAGACCCAGTACTTC

d_gene: -
v_gene: TRBV5-4
j_gene: TRBJ2-5
abundance: -
CDR3aa: CASSRTSETQYF
CDR3nt: TGTGCCAGCAGCCGAACTTCCGAGACCCAGTACTTC

d_gene: -
v_gene: TRBV18
j_gene: TRBJ1-2
abundance: -
CDR3aa: CASANSEGYGYTF
CDR3nt: TGTGCCAGCGCCAACTCGGAGGGCTATGGCTACACCTTC

d_gene: -
v_gene: TRBV5-6
j_gene: TRBJ1-5
abundance: few
CDR3aa: CASSLQQLNQPQHF
CDR3nt: TGTGCCAGCAGCTTGCAACAGTTAAATCAGCCCCAGCATTTT

d_gene: -
v_gene: TRBV6-5
j_gene: TRBJ1-6
abundance: few
CDR3aa: CASSNNRDTDSPLHF
CDR3nt: TGTGCCAGCAGTAATAACCGGGACACAGATTCACCCCTCCACTTT

d_gene: -
v_gene: TRBV6-1
j_gene: TRBJ2-2
abundance: -
CDR3aa: CASSVDRANTGELFF
CDR3nt: TGTGCCAGCAGTGTGGACAGAGCAAACACCGGGGAGCTGTTTTTT

d_gene: TRBD1
v_gene: TRBV4-1
j_gene: TRBJ1-1
abundance: few
CDR3aa: CASSPKQGGGTEAFF
CDR3nt: TGCGCCAGCAGCCCTAAACAGGGGGGGGGAACTGAAGCTTTCTTT

d_gene: -
v_gene: TRBV19
j_gene: TRBJ2-7
abundance: -
CDR3aa: CASSLSDEQYF
CDR3nt: TGTGCCAGTAGTCTCTCCGACGAGCAGTACTTC

d_gene: -
v_gene: TRBV9
j_gene: TRBJ2-5
abundance: once
CDR3aa: CASSVPRRAETQYF
CDR3nt: TGTGCCAGCAGCGTACCTAGGAGGGCAGAGACCCAGTACTTC

d_gene: TRBD2
v_gene: TRBV7-7
j_gene: TRBJ2-3
abundance: -
CDR3aa: CASSNGAGGQDTQYF
CDR3nt: TGTGCTAGCAGTAACGGCGCGGGGGGCCAAGATACGCAGTATTTT

d_gene: -
v_gene: TRBV7-9
j_gene: TRBJ2-7
abundance: -
CDR3aa: CASSLGFAGAYEQYF
CDR3nt: TGTGCCAGCAGCTTAGGGTTCGCAGGGGCCTACGAGCAGTACTTC

d_gene: -
v_gene: TRBV15
j_gene: TRBJ1-3
abundance: -
CDR3aa: CATSGGGGIGNTIYF
CDR3nt: TGTGCCACCAGCGGAGGGGGAGGGATAGGAAACACCATATATTTT

d_gene: TRBD2
v_gene: TRBV5-3
j_gene: TRBJ2-1
abundance: -
CDR3aa: CARSPRTSGPSFF
CDR3nt: TGTGCCAGAAGCCCAAGGACTAGCGGGCCCTCGTTCTTC

d_gene: -
v_gene: TRBV7-2
j_gene: TRBJ2-3
abundance: -
CDR3aa: CASKLGGVDTQYF
CDR3nt: TGTGCCAGCAAACTCGGGGGAGTAGATACGCAGTATTTT